One T cell receptor beta chain is described in this entry. The sample is drawn from a study of blood T cell repertoires in COVID-19. In the study overall: PBMCs, B-cell-depleted T cells, or T cells were the source of the cDNA or gDNA that made up the material.

The study assigned cohorts using participant-reported clinical history. Either two negative PCRs, clearance, or symptom resolution qualified Cohort 3 donors as recovered. Assay used: immunoSEQ multiplex PCR; TCRdb lists only in-frame clones, some missing. This table holds more than 200,000 clones, nearly 90% found once. This CDR3 spans 15 amino acids. CDR1 is SNHLY and CDR2 is FYNNEI in the germline V gene. Germline trimming cut 4 bases from V and 2 bases from J; bases unmatched to any gene: 6. The chain links TRBV2 to TRBJ2-7, with 9 positions matching TRBD1. The sample taken for sequencing was PBMCs or T cells enriched from blood (not recorded which). This TCR came from a man aged 30 to 45 who had recovered from COVID-19. The CDR3 loop reads CASSVSWTGAYEQYF. The CDR3 DNA is TGTGCCAGCAGTGTATCCTGGACAGGGGCCTACGAGCAGTACTTC.